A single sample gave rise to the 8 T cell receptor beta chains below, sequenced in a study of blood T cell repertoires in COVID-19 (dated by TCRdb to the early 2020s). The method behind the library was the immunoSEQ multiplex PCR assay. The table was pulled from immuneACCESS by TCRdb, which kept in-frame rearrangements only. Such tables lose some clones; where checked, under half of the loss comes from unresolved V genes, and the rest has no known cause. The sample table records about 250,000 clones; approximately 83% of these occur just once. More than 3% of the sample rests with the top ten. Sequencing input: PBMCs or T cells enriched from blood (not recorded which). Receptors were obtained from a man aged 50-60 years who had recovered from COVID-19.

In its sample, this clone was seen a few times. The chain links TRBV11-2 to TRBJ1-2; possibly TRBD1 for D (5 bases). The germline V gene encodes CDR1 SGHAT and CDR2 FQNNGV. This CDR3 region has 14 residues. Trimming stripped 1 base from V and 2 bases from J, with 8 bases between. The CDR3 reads CASSLGAGNYGYTF. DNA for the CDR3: TGTGCCAGCAGCTTAGGAGCAGGGAACTATGGCTACACCTTC.

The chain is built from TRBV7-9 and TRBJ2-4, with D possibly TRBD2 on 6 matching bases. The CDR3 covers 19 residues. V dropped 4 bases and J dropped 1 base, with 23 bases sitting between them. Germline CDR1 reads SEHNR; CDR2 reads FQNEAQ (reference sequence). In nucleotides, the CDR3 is TGTGCCAGCAGCTCCGCCGGCAGGGACCCAGGGAGGGCCAAAAACATTCAGTACTTC. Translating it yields CASSSAGRDPGRAKNIQYF. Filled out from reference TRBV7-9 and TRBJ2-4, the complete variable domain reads DTGVSQNPRHKITKRGQNVTFRCDPISEHNRLYWYRQTLGQGPEFLTYFQNEAQLEKSRLLSDRFSAERPKGSFSTLEIQRTEQGDSAMYLCASSSAGRDPGRAKNIQYFGAGTRLSVL.

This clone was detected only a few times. The CDR3 region has the DNA TGTGCCAGCAGCCATGGGGCAGGCCGGCCTTTCTTT. The encoded protein is CASSHGAGRPFF. The V gene is TRBV3-1 (or the pseudogene TRBV3-2), the J gene TRBJ1-1; TRBD1 might be the D (5 bases). Deletions cut 3 bases from V and 12 bases from J, with 14 bases between. The germline V gene encodes CDR1 LGHDT and CDR2 YNNKEL (reference sequence). The CDR3 length is 12 residues.

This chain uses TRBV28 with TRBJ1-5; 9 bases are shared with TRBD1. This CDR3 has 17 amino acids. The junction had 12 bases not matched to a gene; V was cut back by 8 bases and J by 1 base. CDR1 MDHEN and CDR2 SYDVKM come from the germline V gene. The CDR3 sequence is CASYGTGSGGSNQPQHF. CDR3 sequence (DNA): TGTGCCAGCTATGGGACAGGGAGTGGAGGGAGCAATCAGCCCCAGCATTTT.

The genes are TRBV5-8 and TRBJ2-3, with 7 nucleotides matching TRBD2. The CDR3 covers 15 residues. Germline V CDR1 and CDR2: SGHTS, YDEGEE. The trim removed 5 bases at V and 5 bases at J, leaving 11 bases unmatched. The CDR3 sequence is CASSPVGPGGDTQYF. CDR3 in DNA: TGTGCCAGCAGTCCTGTGGGCCCGGGGGGAGATACGCAGTATTTT.

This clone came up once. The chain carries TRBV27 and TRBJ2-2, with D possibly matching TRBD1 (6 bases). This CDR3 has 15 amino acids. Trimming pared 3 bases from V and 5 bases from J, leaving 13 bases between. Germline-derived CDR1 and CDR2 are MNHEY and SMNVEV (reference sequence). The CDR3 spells CASSLYRVKTGELFF. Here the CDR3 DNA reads TGTGCCAGCAGTTTGTACAGGGTAAAAACCGGGGAGCTGTTTTTT.

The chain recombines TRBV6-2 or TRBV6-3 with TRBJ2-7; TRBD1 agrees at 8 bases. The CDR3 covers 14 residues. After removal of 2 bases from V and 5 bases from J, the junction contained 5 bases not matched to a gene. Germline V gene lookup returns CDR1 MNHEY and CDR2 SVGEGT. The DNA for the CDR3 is TGTGCCAGCAGTTACCACAGGGGGACCCACGAGCAGTACTTC. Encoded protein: CASSYHRGTHEQYF.

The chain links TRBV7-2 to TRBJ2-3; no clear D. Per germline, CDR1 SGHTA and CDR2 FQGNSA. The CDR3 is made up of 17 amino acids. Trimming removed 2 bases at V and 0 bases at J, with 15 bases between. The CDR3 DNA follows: TGTGCCAGCAGCTTATCGGTCAGGTCATATAGCACAGATACGCAGTATTTT. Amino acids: CASSLSVRSYSTDTQYF. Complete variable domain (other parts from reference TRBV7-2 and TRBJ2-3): GAGVSQSPSNKVTEKGKDVELRCDPISGHTALYWYRQSLGQGLEFLIYFQGNSAPDKSGLPSDRFSAERTGGSVSTLTIQRTQQEDSAVYLCASSLSVRSYSTDTQYFGPGTRLTVL.